A single sample is the source of the 21 T cell receptor beta chains below, sequenced in a study of blood T cells in healthy people across ages. Using a J-beta primer mix together with a sample-barcoded 5' primer, a second PCR was run for about 7 to 12 cycles. Each CDR3 protein is one row after TCRdb ran MiXCR on the 5' RACE reads. There are 1.6 million or so distinct CDR3 sequences in the sample; roughly 30% occur only once, and over 9% lies in the top ten. The sample was blood. The receptor set was obtained from a woman aged 25 to 45 in good health.

Comments on this clonotype: The missing conserved phenylalanine or tryptophan at the end of this CDR3 makes a read error likely. V and J are TRBV29-1 and TRBJ1-1, with D uncertain. This CDR3 has 14 residues. V gave up 5 bases and J gave up 3 bases, with 16 bases separating them. Germline CDR1 is SQVTM and CDR2 is ANQGSEA. The CDR3 reads CSVQRQLTDTEAFL. The DNA of the CDR3 is TGCAGCGTTCAAAGGCAGCTTACAGACACTGAAGCTTTCCTT.

Turning to this clonotype: A much bigger clone sits one base away, suggesting this may be a read error. This chain uses TRBV29-1 with TRBJ2-7, with D perhaps matching TRBD2 (6 bases). V lost 6 bases to trimming and J lost 7 bases, with 22 bases between them. Germline CDR1 reads SQVTM; CDR2 reads ANQGSEA. The CDR3 runs 14 residues. This chain's CDR3 is CSVILLEGYNEQYF. The CDR3 DNA reads TGCAGCGTAATCCTTCTGGAGGGCTACAATGAGCAGTACTTC.

The chain carries TRBV7-9 and TRBJ1-4; D gene ambiguous. Germline CDR1 is SEHNR and CDR2 is FQNEAQ (reference sequence). The CDR3 contains 17 residues. Trimming pared 3 bases from V and 2 bases from J, leaving 16 bases between. CDR3 coding DNA: TGTGCCAGCAGCTTGCCCCTTAGCCGGTCTACTAATGAAAAACTGTTTTTT. This translates into CASSLPLSRSTNEKLFF.

The gene calls are TRBV6-5 and TRBJ2-6; D possibly matches TRBD1 or TRBD2 (5 bases each). Trimming stripped 5 bases from V and 4 bases from J, with 21 bases between. This CDR3 is built from 18 residues. Germline V gene data show CDR1 as MNHEY and CDR2 as SVGAGI. The CDR3 bases are TGTGCCAGCAGTAACGACCCGGGACCCCTCTCCGGGGCCAACGTCCTGACTTTC. It is translated as CASSNDPGPLSGANVLTF.

The V call is TRBV6-2 or TRBV6-3, the J call TRBJ2-2; D may be TRBD1 (5 bases). Germline-derived CDR1 and CDR2 are MNHEY and SVGEGT. V lost 2 bases and J 2 bases, leaving 12 bases between the germline ends. The CDR3 totals 16 residues. The CDR3 sequence: CASSYPGRTNTGELFF. The CDR3 DNA sequence: TGTGCCAGCAGTTACCCTGGACGGACAAACACCGGGGAGCTGTTTTTT.

The genes are TRBV4-1 and TRBJ1-5; 9 bases are a match to TRBD1. V trimming: 1 base; J trimming: 9 bases; junction bases outside the gene matches: 10. This CDR3 comprises 16 residues. Germline V gene lookup returns CDR1 MGHRA and CDR2 YSYEKL. The CDR3 protein is CASSQVGTGTFAPQHF. The CDR3 nucleotides read TGCGCCAGCAGCCAAGTCGGGACAGGGACGTTTGCGCCCCAGCATTTT.

In this sample, this clonotype turned up a few times. This chain joins TRBV27 and TRBJ2-6, with 12 bases that match TRBD1. The CDR3 spans 18 residues. J was trimmed by 2 bases and V by 5 bases; bases with no gene match: 7. CDR1 is MNHEY and CDR2 is SMNVEV in the germline V gene (reference sequence). CDR3 nucleotides: TGTGCCAGCAGTGAGGGACAGGGGGCGCCCCCTGGGGCCAACGTCCTGACTTTC. Amino acids: CASSEGQGAPPGANVLTF.

The chain links TRBV7-2 to TRBJ1-5; the D is unclear. This CDR3 has 13 residues. The germline V gene has CDR1 SGHTA and CDR2 FQGNSA. Trimming shortened V by 5 bases and J by 3 bases, and 8 bases separated the two germline ends. CDR3 in DNA: TGTGCCAGCAGCAGCCGTACCAATCAGCCCCAGCATTTT. Amino acids: CASSSRTNQPQHF.

The V and J genes are TRBV5-4 and TRBJ1-2; 10 bases agree with TRBD1. Germline values: CDR1 SGHNT, CDR2 YYREEE (reference sequence). After removal of 3 bases from V and 4 bases from J, the junction contained 12 bases not matched to a gene. This CDR3 is built from 17 residues. In nucleotides, the CDR3 is TGTGCCAGCAGCTCACCGGGACAGGGGACCCTCGGCTATGGCTACACCTTC. It is translated as CASSSPGQGTLGYGYTF.

This clonotype was detected only a few times. This rearrangement joins TRBV5-5 to TRBJ2-7, with 7 positions matching TRBD2. Trimming at V came to 3 bases and at J to 0 bases, leaving 6 bases not matched to a gene. Germline CDR1 is SGHKS and CDR2 is YYEKEE (reference sequence). This CDR3 has 15 amino acids. The CDR3 bases are TGTGCCAGCAGCTCCACTAGCGCCAACTCCTACGAGCAGTACTTC. Translation gives CASSSTSANSYEQYF.

As for this clonotype: A much bigger clone sits one base away, suggesting this may be a read error. The genes are TRBV29-1 and TRBJ2-1; D call uncertain. The J call may not be correct, given that the DNA end is closer to TRBJ2-7. Germline V gives CDR1 SQVTM, CDR2 ANQGSEA. This CDR3 region has 11 residues. CDR3 sequence: CSVLLYNEQYF. DNA of the CDR3: TGCAGCGTTCTCCTCTACAATGAGCAGTACTTC.

The chain couples TRBV7-2 to TRBJ1-4, with a weak D call TRBD1 (6 bases). V was cut by 1 base and J by 7 bases, with 13 bases left in between. The CDR3 loop spans 15 amino acids. Germline CDR1 SGHTA, CDR2 FQGNSA. DNA of the CDR3: TGTGCCAGCAGCTTAGAGAGCAGGGGACGTGAAAAACTGTTTTTT. This encodes CASSLESRGREKLFF.

Comments on this clonotype: The junction departs from the called germline gene at one end, perhaps through a read error. The genes are TRBV6-1 and TRBJ1-6; no definite D call. CDR3 size: 14 residues. Germline V CDR1 and CDR2: MNHNS, SASEGT. The CDR3: CANSREFQRSPLHF. The CDR3 DNA is TGTGCCAACAGTAGGGAGTTCCAACGTTCACCCCTCCACTTT.

The J gene is TRBJ2-2, the V gene TRBV7-9, with D possibly matching TRBD1 (6 bases). Germline CDR1 reads SEHNR; CDR2 reads FQNEAQ (reference sequence). The CDR3 has 15 residues. The V and J ends lost 3 bases and 3 bases respectively, with 11 bases between them. The CDR3 sequence: CASSFIKGDTGELFF. The CDR3 DNA reads as TGTGCCAGCAGCTTTATAAAGGGGGACACCGGGGAGCTGTTTTTT.

Concerning this clonotype itself: The DNA is left out, because the CDR3 cannot be placed on it with certainty; the CDR3 is given as TCRdb lists it. The chain recombines TRBV20-1 with TRBJ1-6. Counting both end residues, the CDR3 totals 20 amino acids. Germline V gives CDR1 DFQATT, CDR2 SNEGSKA (reference sequence). The CDR3 here is CSAGAPIIHPSTFFNSPLHF.

On this clonotype itself: Because it lacks the conserved phenylalanine or tryptophan at the end, this CDR3 is likely a read error. This chain links TRBV7-9 with TRBJ2-7; D is unresolved. Germline V lookup: CDR1 SEHNR, CDR2 FQNEAQ (reference sequence). The CDR3 spans 14 residues. Trimming took off 5 bases at V and 2 bases at J, with 13 bases between the two ends. CDR3 residues: CASSPRPDPYEQYS. The CDR3 nucleotides are TGTGCCAGCAGCCCTCGACCCGACCCCTACGAGCAGTACTCC.

This chain joins TRBV5-4 and TRBJ2-5, with TRBD2 matching over 10 bases. The end of the DNA fits TRBJ2-7 better, so the J call may be wrong. This CDR3 region has 16 residues. Germline values: CDR1 SGHNT, CDR2 YYREEE (reference sequence). DNA for the CDR3: TGTGCCAGCAGCTTTCAAACCGGGACTAGCGACCACGAGCAGTACTTC. Translating gives CASSFQTGTSDHEQYF.

Many counts were recorded for this clonotype. The chain is built from TRBV2 and TRBJ2-7; D may be TRBD2 (5 bases). The length of the CDR3 is 12 residues. Germline loops: CDR1 SNHLY, CDR2 FYNNEI. Trimming cost V 7 bases and J 2 bases, with 9 bases left between them. The CDR3 nucleotides are TGTGCCAGCACTGGACTTACCTACGAGCAGTACTTC. Translated, it gives CASTGLTYEQYF.

This clonotype was observed many times. CDR3 coding DNA: TGTGCCAGCAGCTTCTCCGCTGAAGAGACCCAGTACTTC. Residues: CASSFSAEETQYF. The rearrangement joins TRBV5-5 to TRBJ2-5; no reliable D call. The germline V gene has CDR1 SGHKS and CDR2 YYEKEE (reference sequence). CDR3 length: 13 amino acids. The germline V and J ends were trimmed by 2 bases and 3 bases, with 8 bases remaining between them. Variable domain in full (rest from reference TRBV5-5 and TRBJ2-5): DAGVTQSPTHLIKTRGQQVTLRCSPISGHKSVSWYQQVLGQGPQFIFQYYEKEERGRGNFPDRFSARQFPNYSSELNVNALLLGDSALYLCASSFSAEETQYFGPGTRLLVL.

The chain carries TRBV20-1 and TRBJ2-3; 7 nucleotides agree with TRBD2. The CDR3 consists of 15 residues. Germline V gene sequence: CDR1 DFQATT, CDR2 SNEGSKA (reference sequence). V was pared by 6 bases and J by 4 bases, with 13 bases of the junction left unmatched. CDR3 residues: CSALPGWRESDTQYF. CDR3 coding DNA: TGCAGTGCCCTCCCTGGGTGGCGGGAGTCAGATACGCAGTATTTT.

The J gene is TRBJ2-1, the V gene TRBV11-2; 11 positions match TRBD1. Germline V gives CDR1 SGHAT, CDR2 FQNNGV. The junction had 3 bases not matched to a gene; V was cut back by 5 bases and J by 15 bases. The CDR3 contains 11 residues. CDR3 sequence: CASSPGTGGFF. DNA for the CDR3: TGTGCCAGCAGCCCCGGGACAGGGGGGTTCTTC.